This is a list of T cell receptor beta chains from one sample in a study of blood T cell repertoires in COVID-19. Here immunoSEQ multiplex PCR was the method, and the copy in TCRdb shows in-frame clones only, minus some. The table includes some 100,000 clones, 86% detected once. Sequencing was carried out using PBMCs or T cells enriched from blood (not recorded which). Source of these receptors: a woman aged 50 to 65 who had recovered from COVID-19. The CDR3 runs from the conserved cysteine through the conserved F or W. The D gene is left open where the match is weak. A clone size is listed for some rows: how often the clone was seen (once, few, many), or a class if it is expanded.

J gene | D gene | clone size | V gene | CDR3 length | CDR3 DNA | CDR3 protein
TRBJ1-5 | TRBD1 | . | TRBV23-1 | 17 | TGCGCAAGCATATTCGTCCCGGACAGGGGAAGATTTCAGCCCCAGCATTTT | CASIFVPDRGRFQPQHF
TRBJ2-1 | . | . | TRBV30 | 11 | TGTGCCTGGACTGGAGTTTATGAGCAGTTCTTC | CAWTGVYEQFF
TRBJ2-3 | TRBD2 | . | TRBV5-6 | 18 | TGTGCCAACAGCTTGGATGGACTAGCGGGATTCGGTACAGATACGCAGTATTTT | CANSLDGLAGFGTDTQYF
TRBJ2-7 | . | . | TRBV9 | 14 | TGTGCCAGCAGCGCCCCTGGCCGCTCCTACGAGCAGTACTTC | CASSAPGRSYEQYF
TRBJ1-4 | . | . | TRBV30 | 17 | TGTGCCTGGAGTGTAGGAGGATTCGGGGCAACTAATGAAAAACTGTTTTTT | CAWSVGGFGATNEKLFF
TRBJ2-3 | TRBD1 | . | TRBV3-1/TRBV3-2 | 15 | TGTGCCAGCAGCACCCGGACAGGGTCGACAGATACGCAGTATTTT | CASSTRTGSTDTQYF
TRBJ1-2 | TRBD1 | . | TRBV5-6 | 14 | TGTGCCACTTTGCGACAGGGCTTCGGCTATGGCTACACCTTC | CATLRQGFGYGYTF
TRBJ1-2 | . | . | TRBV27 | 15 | TGTGCCAGCAGTTTAGAGGAATCAGGGGTGGATGGCTACACCTTC | CASSLEESGVDGYTF
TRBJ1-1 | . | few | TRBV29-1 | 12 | TGCAGCGCCGGACTGATGAACACTGAAGCTTTCTTT | CSAGLMNTEAFF
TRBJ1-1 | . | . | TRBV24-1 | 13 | TGTGCCACCAGTGACCAACATACCACTGAAGCTTTCTTT | CATSDQHTTEAFF
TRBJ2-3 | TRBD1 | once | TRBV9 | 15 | TGTGCCAGCAGCGTGAGACAGGGCGGCACAGATACGCAGTATTTT | CASSVRQGGTDTQYF
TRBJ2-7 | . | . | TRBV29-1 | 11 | TGCAGCGTGGTCCGGGGCTACGAGCAGTACTTC | CSVVRGYEQYF
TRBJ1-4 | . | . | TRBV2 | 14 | TGTGCCAGCAGTCTCCAGTCGATTCGTGAAAAACTGTTTTTT | CASSLQSIREKLFF
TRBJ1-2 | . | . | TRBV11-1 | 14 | TGTGCCAGCAGCTGGGACAATACTAACTATGGCTACACCTTC | CASSWDNTNYGYTF
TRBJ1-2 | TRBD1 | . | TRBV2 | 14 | TGTGCCAGCTCACGGGACAGGAGTGACTATGGCTACACCTTC | CASSRDRSDYGYTF
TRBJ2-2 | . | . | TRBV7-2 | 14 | TGTGCCAGCAGCTTAGGGCGAGCGGCCGGGGAGCTGTTTTTT | CASSLGRAAGELFF
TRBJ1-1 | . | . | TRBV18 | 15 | TGTGCCAGCTCACCGCAATCCCCGCGGGACACTGAAGCTTTCTTT | CASSPQSPRDTEAFF
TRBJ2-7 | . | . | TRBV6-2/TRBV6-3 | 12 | TGTGCCAGCAGCCCCGAGGGCCACGAGCAGTACTTC | CASSPEGHEQYF
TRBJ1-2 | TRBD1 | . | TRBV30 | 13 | TGTGCCTGGAATAGACAGGGGTACTATGGCTACACCTTC | CAWNRQGYYGYTF
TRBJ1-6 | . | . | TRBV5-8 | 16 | TGTGCCAGCAGCTTGGTGTTTGGGAGGGGGAATTCACCCCTCCACTTT | CASSLVFGRGNSPLHF
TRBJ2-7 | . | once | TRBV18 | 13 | TGTGCCAGCTCACGGGCCAGCTCCTACGAGCAGTACTTC | CASSRASSYEQYF